This TCR beta chain was sequenced for a study of blood T cell repertoires in COVID-19 (TCRdb year 2020). At the level of the whole study: Samples covering the acute and convalescent phases of COVID-19 were provided by collaborators in the United States, Italy and Spain. Where available, HLA class I and class II types were taken from metadata supplied by the sample provider and were not determined by assay-based typing. Deeply sampled blood TCRbeta repertoires from subjects exposed to, actively infected with, or recovered from COVID-19 were included in the dataset. The sample metadata nearly always contained a de-identified subject ID, COVID-19 status, age in years and sex. A freely available public database, intended as a resource for researchers studying the immune response to SARS-CoV-2, is where the repertoires were released. The samples were drawn from two sources: the first 160 participants of the ongoing ImmuneRACE study, and fewer than 1,500 subjects contributed by 6 global collaborators. The material from the prospective study consisted of cDNA or gDNA derived from T cells, B-cell-depleted T cells, or PBMCs.

Concerning this clone: It lacks a known antigen. Nothing much larger sits one base from this clone, and base qualities are not available.

CDR1 and CDR2, per the germline V gene, are SGHTS and YDEGEE. From the cysteine up to the phenylalanine, the CDR3 has a length of 13 residues. The retained sequence is limited to the CDR3, 39 bases, with the frame set at the first base. Trimming removed 9 bases from V and 0 bases from J; the gene matches leave 4 bases unexplained. Whole blood was collected in K2EDTA tubes by collaborating institutions according to the institutions' own protocols. For TCRbeta analysis, collaborators shipped samples as frozen whole blood, isolated PBMCs, or DNA extracted from either of those sample types. Paper-wide results and their limitations: The amount of clinical and demographic metadata varied by source and participant and was provided uncurated.

The immunoSEQ Assay, a bias-controlled multiplex PCR, was used to amplify TCRbeta CDR3 regions from genomic DNA. From the authors' description of their analysis: The number of nucleated cells in each sample was estimated by amplification of reference gene primers within the assay. To quantify the absolute abundance of each unique TCRbeta CDR3 rearrangement, sequence reads were collapsed and filtered. Productive Simpson clonality was computed per sample as the square root of Simpson's diversity index over productive rearrangements. TCRdb limited this immuneACCESS table to in-frame rearrangements with V and J called. A share of clones is missing; checked studies link under half to unresolved V genes, and the rest is unexplained. V, J and clone size are those of that table, while D and trimming were read from the DNA. For this sample there are roughly 150,000 clones; under 90% appear just once. Roughly 0.6% of the sample is in the top ten clones.

The specimen was peripheral blood. The sequence was collected from a man aged 60 to 69 with acute or convalescent COVID-19. The chain uses TRBV5-8 and TRBJ1-1; TRBD1 lines up with 8 middle nucleotides. The nucleotide sequence is given as TGTGCCACTGACAGGGGATTGAACACTGAAGCTTTCTTT. Its translation reads: CATDRGLNTEAFF.